Below, one TCR beta chain is given with its context. Its antigen target is currently unknown. Base qualities are not at hand, and no much larger clone is one base apart. The data are from a study of blood T cell repertoires in COVID-19 (dated by TCRdb to the early 2020s). A note on the overall study: Samples covering the acute and convalescent phases of COVID-19 were provided by collaborators in the United States, Italy and Spain. Subjects who had been exposed to COVID-19, were actively infected with it, or had recovered from it provided the deeply sampled blood TCRbeta repertoires that made up the dataset. The prospective study material was composed of cDNA or gDNA derived from T cells, B-cell-depleted T cells, or PBMCs. Where HLA class I and class II types were available, the types were taken from metadata supplied by the sample provider, not from assay-based typing. Nearly every sample came with metadata listing a de-identified subject ID, COVID-19 status, age in years and sex. The repertoires were made available in a free public database intended to serve as a resource for research on the immune response to SARS-CoV-2. The samples were drawn from two sources: the first 160 participants of the ongoing ImmuneRACE study, and approximately 1,300 subjects contributed by 6 global collaborators. What the work shows at the level of the full study, not this receptor alone: How much clinical and demographic metadata was included differed by source and by participant, and the metadata was provided uncurated.

Each collaborating institution followed its own protocols to collect whole blood in K2EDTA tubes. For TCRbeta analysis, collaborators shipped samples in one of three forms: frozen whole blood, isolated PBMCs, or DNA extracted from either of those sample types. The CDR3, from cysteine to phenylalanine, totals 13 residues. The only DNA kept is the CDR3, 39 bases in frame from the first base. Clipping removes 7 bases from V and 0 bases from J, with 6 as the unmatched junction base count. Reading the germline V gene gives CDR1 SQVTM and CDR2 ANQGSEA. The immunoSEQ Assay, a bias-controlled multiplex PCR, was used to amplify TCRbeta CDR3 regions from genomic DNA. Regarding the original processing steps: The number of nucleated cells in each sample was estimated by amplification of reference gene primers within the assay. To quantify the absolute abundance of each unique TCRbeta CDR3 rearrangement, sequence reads were collapsed and filtered. For each sample, productive Simpson clonality was calculated as the square root of Simpson's diversity index across productive rearrangements. TCRdb limited this immuneACCESS table to in-frame rearrangements with V and J called. A share of clones is missing; checked studies link under half to unresolved V genes, and the rest is unexplained. That table supplies the V and J calls and clone size; D and trimming were determined from the DNA. The sample includes around 110,000 clones, with around 90% observed a single time. The ten largest clones add up to 4% to 6% of the sample.

This receptor chain uses TRBV29-1 and TRBJ2-7; 7 bases in the junction line up with TRBD1. This TCR came from a man aged 35 to 55 with active or convalescent COVID-19. Input material: peripheral blood. CDR3 protein: CSAMTGSSYEQYF. The sequenced DNA: TGCAGCGCGATGACAGGGAGCTCCTACGAGCAGTACTTC.